One sample yielded the 11 T cell receptor beta chains listed below, sequenced in a study of molecular identifiers for immune sequencing clone quantification. Via MiXCR, TCRdb re-called the PCR reads, giving one row per CDR3 protein. The repertoire holds just under 650,000 distinct CDR3 sequences, just under 20% seen once, with roughly 0.83% in the top ten. The source material was naive CD8+ T cells from blood, with Jurkat cell RNA spiked in. Subset specified: FACS-sorted CD8+CD4-CCR7+CD45RA+ naive T cells. These receptors all come from a human donor in good health. Some libraries in this study had Jurkat cell RNA spiked in.

About this clonotype: Being one base from a much bigger clone, this may be a read error. The J gene is TRBJ2-1, the V gene TRBV7-3; D unclear. The CDR3 runs 16 residues. Germline V gene sequence: CDR1 SGHTA, CDR2 FQGTGA. This chain's CDR3 is CASSSREAHTYNERFF. The CDR3, as DNA: TGTGCCAGCAGCTCCCGTGAAGCCCATACCTACAATGAGCGGTTCTTC.

The rearrangement uses TRBV20-1 and TRBJ2-5, with TRBD2 matching 7 bases. The junction had 21 bases not matched to a gene; V was cut back by 0 bases and J by 2 bases. Per the germline V gene, CDR1 is DFQATT and CDR2 is SNEGSKA (reference sequence). CDR3 length equals 20 residues. The chain's CDR3 is CSARDLSPFSAGAFQETQYF. The DNA of the CDR3 is TGCAGTGCTAGAGATCTTTCTCCCTTTTCTGCGGGAGCGTTTCAAGAGACCCAGTACTTC.

J is TRBJ2-7 and V is TRBV30; no definite D call. Trimming took off 4 bases at V and 0 bases at J, with 16 bases between the two ends. Germline CDR1 is GTSNPN and CDR2 is SVGIG (reference sequence). The CDR3 is 15 residues long. CDR3 sequence (DNA): TGTGCCTGGAAACCAAAAGGCGTAGACTCCTACGAGCAGTACTTC. Translation: CAWKPKGVDSYEQYF.

The V and J genes are TRBV20-1 and TRBJ2-3; 16 nucleotides line up with TRBD2. The CDR3 is 19 residues long. The V segment lost 1 base and the J segment 2 bases; nucleotides outside the gene matches: 9. Looked up from germline, CDR1 is DFQATT and CDR2 is SNEGSKA (reference sequence). CDR3 bases: TGCAGTGCTAGAGCCTGGGGACTAGCGGGGGGGCGACACACAGATACGCAGTATTTT. This translates into CSARAWGLAGGRHTDTQYF.

A word on this clonotype: A read error is likely, as this CDR3 ends without the conserved phenylalanine or tryptophan. This chain joins TRBV6-6 and TRBJ2-6, with D perhaps given as TRBD1 or TRBD2 (5 bases each). Germline V gene data show CDR1 as MNHNY and CDR2 as SVGAGI (reference sequence). V shed 5 bases and J shed 3 bases, with 20 bases lying between them. The CDR3 spans 18 residues. The CDR3 nucleotides are TGTGCCAGCAGTGCTCTGGGACCGCGGGTTAGTGGGGCCAACGTCCTGACTTCC. Its translation is CASSALGPRVSGANVLTS.

This clonotype appeared many times. V usage is TRBV15 and J usage is TRBJ2-5; D gene uncertain. The CDR3 has 14 residues. Germline-derived CDR1 and CDR2 are LNHNV and YYDKDF (reference sequence). V shed 5 bases and J shed 5 bases, with 15 bases lying between them. CDR3 nucleotides: TGTGCCACCAGCGGCGGTTGGATGGGGGAGACCCAGTACTTC. It specifies CATSGGWMGETQYF.

The chain uses TRBV19 and TRBJ1-6, with 9 bases lining up with TRBD1. Germline-derived CDR1 and CDR2 are LNHDA and SQIVND (reference sequence). The CDR3 covers 12 residues. CDR3 residues: CAAGTGNSPLHF. The CDR3 nucleotides read TGTGCAGCCGGGACAGGGAATTCACCCCTCCACTTT.

The rearrangement uses TRBV7-9 and TRBJ2-1, with 7 bases identical to TRBD2. The trim removed 0 bases at V and 0 bases at J, leaving 8 bases unmatched. The CDR3 consists of 18 residues. The germline V gene has CDR1 SEHNR and CDR2 FQNEAQ (reference sequence). The CDR3 spells CASSLARRGSLSYNEQFF. CDR3 nucleotides: TGTGCCAGCAGCTTAGCCAGGCGCGGGAGCCTCTCCTACAATGAGCAGTTCTTC.

This clonotype was observed a handful of times. The V gene is TRBV5-6, the J gene TRBJ2-5; no clear D gene. Looked up from germline, CDR1 is SGHDT and CDR2 is YYEEEE. CDR3 length: 11 residues. V lost 4 bases to trimming and J lost 5 bases, with 6 bases between them. The CDR3 spells CASSAWETQYF. The CDR3 DNA is TGTGCCAGCAGCGCGTGGGAGACCCAGTACTTC.

The chain employs TRBV19 and TRBJ2-4; maybe TRBD2 (6 bases). V lost 7 bases to trimming and J lost 5 bases, with 9 bases between them. Looked up from germline, CDR1 is LNHDA and CDR2 is SQIVND (reference sequence). CDR3 length equals 12 residues. CDR3: CASKGGENIQYF. CDR3 DNA: TGTGCCAGTAAGGGCGGGGAAAACATTCAGTACTTC.

This clonotype was seen at least ten times. This chain links TRBV2 with TRBJ2-6; no firm D call. The germline gives CDR1 SNHLY, CDR2 FYNNEI. The CDR3 totals 18 residues. The ends were cut back, 1 base at V and 0 bases at J, with 13 bases in the middle. The CDR3 region has the DNA TGTGCCAGCAGTGAAGGGGTCGTTCGGGTCTCTGGGGCCAACGTCCTGACTTTC. Its translation: CASSEGVVRVSGANVLTF.